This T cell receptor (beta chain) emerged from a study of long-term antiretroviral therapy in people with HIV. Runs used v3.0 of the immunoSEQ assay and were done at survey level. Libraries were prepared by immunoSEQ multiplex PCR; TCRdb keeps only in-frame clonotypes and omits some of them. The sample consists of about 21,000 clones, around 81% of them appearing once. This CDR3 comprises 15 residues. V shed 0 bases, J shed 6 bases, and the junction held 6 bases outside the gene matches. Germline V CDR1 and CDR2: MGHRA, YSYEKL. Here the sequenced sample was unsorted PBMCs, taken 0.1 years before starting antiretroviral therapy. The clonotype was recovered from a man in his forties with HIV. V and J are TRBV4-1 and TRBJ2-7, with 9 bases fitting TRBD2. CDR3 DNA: TGCGCCAGCAGCCAAGAGGATAGCGGGAGACGCGAGCAGTACTTC. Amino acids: CASSQEDSGRREQYF.